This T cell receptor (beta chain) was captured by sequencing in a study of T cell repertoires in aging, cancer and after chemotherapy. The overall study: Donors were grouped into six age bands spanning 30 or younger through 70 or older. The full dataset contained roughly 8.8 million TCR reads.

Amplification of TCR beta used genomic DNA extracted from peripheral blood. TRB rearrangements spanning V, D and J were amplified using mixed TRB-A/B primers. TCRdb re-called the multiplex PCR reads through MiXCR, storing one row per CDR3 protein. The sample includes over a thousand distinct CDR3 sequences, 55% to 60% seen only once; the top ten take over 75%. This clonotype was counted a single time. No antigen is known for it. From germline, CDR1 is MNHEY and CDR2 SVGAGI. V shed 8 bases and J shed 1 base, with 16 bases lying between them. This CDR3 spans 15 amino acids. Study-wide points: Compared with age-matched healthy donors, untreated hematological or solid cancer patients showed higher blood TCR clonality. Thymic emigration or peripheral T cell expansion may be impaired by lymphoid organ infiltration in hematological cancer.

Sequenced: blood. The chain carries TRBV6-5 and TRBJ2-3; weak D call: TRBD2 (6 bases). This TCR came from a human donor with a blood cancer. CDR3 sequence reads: CASGLRRGGTDTQYF. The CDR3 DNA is TGTGCCAGCGGCCTCAGGCGGGGCGGCACAGATACGCAGTATTTT.